Below, 10 T cell receptor beta chains from the same sample are listed, as sequenced in a study of beta chain features in type 1 diabetes. Every bit of the isolated RNA underwent reverse transcription, so sequencing read expressed TCRB transcripts. Profiled with immunoSEQ multiplex PCR; TCRdb holds only in-frame clones, not every one. The sample shows some 240,000 clones, roughly 17% of them seen only once. No cognate antigen is known for these TCRs. Study results and limitations: All four CD4+ subsets from Type 1 diabetes patients carried moderately but significantly shorter TCRB CDR3s.

Specimen: naive CD4+ T cells from blood. The origin of the receptors is a man aged 25 to 40 with type 1 diabetes.

This clone has a handful of counts. CDR3 in DNA: TGCGCCAGCTGTTTTGCGGGAGACACCGGGGAGCTGTTTTTT. Translated, it gives CASCFAGDTGELFF. The V call is TRBV4-3, the J call TRBJ2-2; TRBD2 aligns across 7 bases. CDR3 length: 14 amino acids. Germline V lookup: CDR1 LGHNA, CDR2 YSLEER. Trimming removed 8 bases from V and 3 bases from J; junction bases left unmatched: 6.

The chain carries TRBV7-9 and TRBJ1-2, with 8 bases fitting TRBD1. Germline trimming cut 5 bases from V and 8 bases from J; bases unmatched to any gene: 10. Germline values: CDR1 SEHNR, CDR2 FQNEAQ (reference sequence). The CDR3 extends over 14 amino acids. The CDR3 is CASSPDRGLGGYTF. In DNA form, the CDR3 reads TGTGCCAGCAGCCCAGACAGGGGCCTTGGAGGCTACACCTTC.

The chain uses TRBV10-2 and TRBJ1-1; D is uncertain. CDR1 WSHSY and CDR2 SAAADI come from the germline V gene. Trimming cost V 3 bases and J 8 bases, with 16 bases left between them. The length of the CDR3 is 14 residues. CDR3 sequence reads: CASSDRWPINEAFF. The CDR3 region has the DNA TGCGCCAGCAGTGATCGGTGGCCGATAAACGAAGCTTTCTTT.

The chain employs TRBV7-2 and TRBJ2-3, with 13 positions matching TRBD2. Per the germline V gene, CDR1 is SGHTA and CDR2 is FQGNSA. This CDR3 has 15 residues. V gave up 3 bases and J gave up 14 bases; unmatched junction bases: 11. This CDR3 is CASSFSGTSGIRWYF. The DNA for the CDR3 is TGTGCCAGCAGCTTTTCCGGGACTAGCGGGATAAGGTGGTATTTT.

This CDR3 reads CASSSRGQGRNEQFF. The CDR3 DNA follows: TGTGCCAGCAGCTCCCGAGGACAGGGAAGAAATGAGCAGTTCTTC. This chain links TRBV6-5 with TRBJ2-1; 8 positions match TRBD1. Germline loops: CDR1 MNHEY, CDR2 SVGAGI. The CDR3 loop spans 15 amino acids. J lost 7 bases, V lost 6 bases, and 11 bases had no gene match.

This clone has only a few counts. The chain couples TRBV29-1 to TRBJ2-1; D may be TRBD2 (5 bases). The CDR3 runs to 13 residues. CDR1 is SQVTM and CDR2 is ANQGSEA in the germline V gene. V shed 7 bases and J shed 9 bases, with 19 bases lying between them. CDR3 bases: TGCAGCGCCCGCTCTCCTTTAGGAGGTGAGCAGTTCTTC. Protein sequence: CSARSPLGGEQFF.

V gene TRBV29-1 combines with J gene TRBJ2-7; the match to TRBD1 covers 8 bases. CDR1 is SQVTM and CDR2 is ANQGSEA in the germline V gene. The CDR3 covers 13 residues. V shed 2 bases and J 3 bases; nucleotides not matched to a gene: 3. The CDR3 coding sequence is TGCAGCGTTGAAACGGACAGGGACTACGAGCAGTACTTC. As protein: CSVETDRDYEQYF.

This clone was seen only a few times. The V call is TRBV7-9, the J call TRBJ2-6; 11 nucleotides match TRBD1. The CDR3 consists of 18 residues. Trimming at V came to 5 bases and at J to 3 bases, leaving 9 bases not matched to a gene. CDR1 is SEHNR, CDR2 FQNEAQ, per germline (reference sequence). The CDR3 reads CASSLPRTGGYGANVLTF. The CDR3 DNA reads TGTGCCAGCAGCCTCCCGCGGACAGGGGGCTATGGGGCCAACGTCCTGACTTTC.

This clone has just a few counts. This chain uses TRBV29-1 with TRBJ2-1; 10 bases are a match to TRBD2. This CDR3 comprises 15 residues. J gave up 5 bases and V 6 bases, and 10 bases lay outside the gene matches. Germline V gene sequence: CDR1 SQVTM, CDR2 ANQGSEA. The CDR3 DNA sequence: TGCAGCGTCCAAACCAGCGGGAGGGATAACAATGAGCAGTTCTTC. It yields the protein CSVQTSGRDNNEQFF.

This clone was counted between two and nine times. This rearrangement joins TRBV7-6 to TRBJ1-1; tentative D call: TRBD1 (5 bases). The length of the CDR3 is 13 residues. CDR1 and CDR2 (germline): SGHVS, FNYEAQ. The germline V and J ends were trimmed by 2 bases and 4 bases, with 8 bases remaining between them. The CDR3 loop reads CASSLSRGTEAFF. The CDR3 DNA follows: TGTGCCAGCAGCTTATCTAGGGGCACTGAAGCTTTCTTT.